The 14 T cell receptor beta chains given below trace back to one sample, sequenced in a study of cytomegalovirus exposure and HLA in healthy donors. 60 Vbeta and 13 Jbeta primers were used in PCR. Data came from immunoSEQ multiplex PCR; TCRdb stores just in-frame clones and leaves some out. Of about 130,000 clones in the sample, around 80% were seen once. The sequencing input was PBMCs. These receptors were taken from a human donor in good health.

This chain uses TRBV6-4 with TRBJ2-2; D is possibly TRBD1 (8 bases). The V gene's germline CDR1 is MRHNA and CDR2 SNTAGT. CDR3 length equals 14 residues. V dropped 6 bases and J dropped 4 bases, with 12 bases sitting between them. CDR3 in DNA: TGTGCCAGCAGGACAGGGGAGGGCACCGGGGAGCTGTTTTTT. Translating it yields CASRTGEGTGELFF.

This clone turned up a few times. The chain joins TRBV21-1 to TRBJ1-2; the table's D call, TRBD1, has no DNA check behind it. TRBV21-1 is a pseudogene segment. This CDR3 comprises 12 residues. The CDR3 sequence is CASTTGAGGYTF. CDR3 sequence (DNA): TGTGCCAGCACCACTGGGGCAGGCGGCTACACCTTC.

The rearrangement joins TRBV6-4 to TRBJ2-1; 7 bases align to TRBD2. Trimming took 6 bases from V and 7 from J; bases not matched to a gene: 12. Germline CDR1 and CDR2: MRHNA and SNTAGT. CDR3 size: 15 residues. The CDR3 sequence: CASSRERGLGNEQFF. The CDR3 DNA reads TGTGCCAGCAGCCGAGAGCGGGGCCTGGGGAATGAGCAGTTCTTC.

This clone showed up just a few times. The rearrangement joins TRBV5-6 to TRBJ1-6; the D gene is possibly TRBD1 (5 bases). The ends were cut back, 1 base at V and 3 bases at J, with 5 bases in the middle. Per germline, CDR1 SGHDT and CDR2 YYEEEE. There are 14 residues in the CDR3. The CDR3 nucleotides are TGTGCCAGCAGCTTGCAGGGCTATAATTCACCCCTCCACTTT. Its protein is CASSLQGYNSPLHF.

The V call is TRBV7-9, the J call TRBJ2-3, with TRBD2 as a possible D gene (5 bases). The CDR3 is 13 amino acids. Germline V gene data show CDR1 as SEHNR and CDR2 as FQNEAQ (reference sequence). Trimming removed 5 bases at V and 6 bases at J, with 12 bases between. This chain's CDR3 is CASSLVTGDTQYF. The DNA of the CDR3 is TGTGCCAGCAGCCTTGTGACGGGGGATACGCAGTATTTT.

The chain has TRBV19 and TRBJ2-7; D remains ambiguous. Trimming removed 6 bases at V and 3 bases at J, with 6 bases between. Germline-derived CDR1 and CDR2 are LNHDA and SQIVND (reference sequence). The CDR3 length is 11 residues. CDR3 DNA sequence: TGTGCCAGTAGAGGCGGCTACGAGCAGTACTTC. This encodes CASRGGYEQYF.

This chain uses TRBV19 with TRBJ2-7, with a weak D call TRBD1 (5 bases). The CDR3 is 15 residues long. Deletions cut 1 base from V and 1 base from J, with 11 bases between. Germline CDR1 LNHDA, CDR2 SQIVND (reference sequence). The CDR3 DNA is TGTGCCAGTAGTATAGCAACGGACATATCCTACGAGCAGTACTTC. It is translated as CASSIATDISYEQYF.

The chain combines TRBV6-5 with TRBJ2-3, with D perhaps matching TRBD1 (5 bases). Trimming took off 6 bases at V and 4 bases at J, with 17 bases between the two ends. CDR3 length: 15 residues. The germline V gene has CDR1 MNHEY and CDR2 SVGAGI. CDR3 sequence (DNA): TGTGCCAGCAGGCTGACAGTACCTCGCCCAGATACGCAGTATTTT. It translates to CASRLTVPRPDTQYF.

This clone turned up a few times. Here the CDR3 reads CASWDREARDEQFF. The DNA of the CDR3 is TGTGCCAGTTGGGACAGGGAGGCTCGGGATGAGCAGTTCTTC. This rearrangement joins TRBV19 to TRBJ2-1; 9 nucleotides match TRBD1. This CDR3 comprises 14 residues. V dropped 8 bases and J dropped 8; count of bases not matched to a gene: 10. Germline-derived CDR1 and CDR2 are LNHDA and SQIVND (reference sequence).

The chain recombines TRBV5-1 with TRBJ2-7; 9 bases are a match to TRBD1. J gave up 7 bases and V 4 bases, and 12 bases lay outside the gene matches. The CDR3 loop spans 15 amino acids. Germline V lookup: CDR1 SGHRS, CDR2 YFSETQ. CDR3 sequence (DNA): TGCGCCAGCAGCCTATCGACAGGGGGTACTATGGAGCAGTACTTC. As protein: CASSLSTGGTMEQYF.

This clone was observed a few times. This chain uses TRBV5-6 with TRBJ2-7, with D hard to call. The V end lost 2 bases, the J end lost 3 bases, and 15 bases lay between the germline ends. Germline CDR1 SGHDT, CDR2 YYEEEE. This CDR3 contains 15 residues. The CDR3 sequence: CASSLGGPNFYEQYF. Here the CDR3 DNA reads TGTGCCAGCAGCTTAGGCGGCCCCAACTTCTACGAGCAGTACTTC.

The chain is built from TRBV2 and TRBJ2-7; 7 nucleotides line up with TRBD1. Germline CDR1 is SNHLY and CDR2 is FYNNEI. The CDR3 totals 14 residues. After removal of 7 bases from V and 4 bases from J, the junction contained 10 bases not matched to a gene. This CDR3 reads CASINRGVSYEQYF. The CDR3, as DNA: TGTGCCAGCATTAACAGGGGAGTTAGTTACGAGCAGTACTTC.

J is TRBJ1-4 and V is TRBV19; D is unclear. The CDR3 length is 17 residues. Trimming removed 0 bases from V and 8 bases from J, with 19 bases in between. Germline lookup yields CDR1 LNHDA and CDR2 SQIVND (reference sequence). CDR3 sequence (DNA): TGTGCCAGTAGTATAGATCGGTCAGGAGCGGAACGCGAAAAACTGTTTTTT. As protein: CASSIDRSGAEREKLFF.

This rearrangement joins TRBV15 to TRBJ2-3; possible D gene TRBD1, 5 bases. The CDR3 sequence is 16 residues long. V lost 4 bases to trimming and J lost 0 bases, with 14 bases between them. Germline V gene data show CDR1 as LNHNV and CDR2 as YYDKDF (reference sequence). The CDR3 is CATSKGKGLSTDTQYF. CDR3 in DNA: TGTGCCACCAGCAAAGGGAAGGGGCTTAGCACAGATACGCAGTATTTT.